A single T cell receptor (beta chain) is shown here with its context. Its antigen is currently not known. No per-base quality is available; no much larger clone lies one base away. These data originate in a study of cytomegalovirus exposure and HLA in healthy donors (dated by TCRdb to 2016 to 2017). At the level of the whole study: An earlier analysis of approximately 590 of the donors reported approximately 300 Gb of sequence data and approximately 110 million unique TCR beta sequences from some 180 million T cells. An early release covering about 600 HLA-typed donors comprised about 300 gigabases of sequencing data and 65 million to 100 million unique TCR sequences. The genetic ancestry cluster associated with self-reported Caucasian donors included about four fifths of the roughly 400 genotyped donors. The study aimed to test whether signatures of past pathogen exposure could be identified by cataloging public T cell receptors. The study used immunosequencing to profile the T cell repertoires of hundreds of subjects and linked those repertoires to cytomegalovirus serostatus. Besides the first cohort of 500 to 700 subjects, a separate validation cohort made up of 120 different subjects was used. High-throughput TCR immunosequencing, statistical association of individual TCRs with disease status, and machine learning were combined to predict cytomegalovirus infection status. In a later analysis, previously published TCR beta repertoires from fewer than 750 donors were re-analyzed and high-resolution HLA genotyping was added so that TCR occurrence patterns could be studied. Rather than using new phenotypic data, the later analysis identified candidate immune exposures from TCR beta sequences and from how often those sequences occurred across donors. To decide whether each TCR beta V gene segment behaved as functional or pseudogenic, an earlier analysis of approximately 590 of the donors relied on high-throughput TCR beta sequencing. Donor age, sex, ethnicity and CMV serostatus were compiled alongside the repertoire data. In a later genetic analysis, genome-wide SNP genotypes for about three fifths of the roughly 670 donors were used, and that subset was treated as a discovery cohort. All discovery cohort repertoires had been generated on a single sequencing platform. HLA typing included class I and class II loci at four-digit resolution. Typing coverage varied by locus: about 620-640 donors for A, B, C, DRB1 and DQB1; under 550 for DQA1; around 570 for DPA1; around 490 for DPB1. About five DR-DQ haplotypes were treated as single units for association and clustering because of strong linkage in the cohort. On average, 235,054 unique TCR beta nucleotide sequences were sequenced per donor among some 430 genotyped donors of the cohort, with roughly 18% of those sequences being non-productive.

The cohort comprised fewer than 700 healthy bone marrow donors. Cohort members were all nominally healthy when sampled, although unrecorded immune exposures were likely present. The donor tested CMV seropositive and was one of the 289 seropositive cohort members. Every donor gave a peripheral blood sample, and the peripheral blood mononuclear cells from that sample were used for TCR beta sequencing. The Qiagen DNeasy Blood Extraction Kit was used to extract genomic DNA from the blood cell samples. V drops 2 bases and J drops 7 bases, leaving 4 bases in between. Taken from cysteine to phenylalanine, the CDR3 has 11 residues. The only DNA kept is the CDR3, 33 bases in frame from the first base. CDR1 and CDR2 were assigned from the germline V gene as MNHEY and SVGAGI. The library was obtained by the immunoSEQ multiplex PCR assay. For the multiplex PCR, a mixture combining 60 forward primers for TCR Vbeta segments and 13 reverse primers for TCR Jbeta segments was used. The CDR3 region of rearranged TCR beta genes was amplified from genomic DNA by a multiplex PCR assay. The Illumina HiSeq System was used to sequence the amplified TCR beta libraries as 87-base-pair reads. The published analysis was carried out like this. A later analysis tallied approximately 87 million unique TCR beta chains across the 700 or so repertoires, and around 12 million of those chains were shared by two or more donors. To remove PCR and sequencing errors, raw reads were error-corrected and collapsed into unique sequences using a nearest-neighbor algorithm that merged closely related sequences. CDR3 sequences were aligned to IMGT reference sequences to assign V, D and J gene segments. Each retained sequence needed at least a six-nucleotide match to both a V gene segment and a J gene segment. Rearrangements were called productive when the CDR3 lacked stop codons and stayed in frame with V and J; all others were non-productive. Following IMGT convention, CDR3 was defined as the stretch from the second conserved V-encoded cysteine to the conserved J-encoded phenylalanine. The earlier analysis of some 550 of the donors excluded any sequence lacking an unambiguous match to a single V gene segment. In an earlier analysis of 587 of the donors, V segments were called functional above 56.7% productive rearrangements and were called segregating when the between-donor standard deviation exceeded 5%. A statistical classification framework was built for diagnosing cytomegalovirus status from the catalog of TCR beta chain sequences. A later analysis assigned V and J genes by comparing TCR nucleotide sequences with IMGT/GENE-DB human TR gene sequences. The TCRdist pipeline was used in a later analysis to assign CDR3 sequences and most-parsimonious VDJ recombination scenarios. In a later analysis, each TCR beta chain was defined by its CDR3 amino acid sequence together with its V-gene family, and reads lacking a unique V-gene family were excluded. As a way to deal with suspected cross-contamination and a sequencing artifact, a later analysis dropped hundreds of nucleotide sequences that were highly shared and had low generation probability. In a later analysis, a clonal expansion index for each public chain was calculated from normalized within-repertoire ranks of inferred template counts. Generation probabilities in a later analysis came from a VDJ recombination model fitted to out-of-frame rearrangements, and those results were checked against IGoR. In a later analysis, TCR-TCR, TCR-HLA and TCR-CMV co-occurrence was scored with hypergeometric tests, and a repertoire-size bias correction was applied to TCR pairs. A later analysis estimated false discovery rates by permuting HLA or CMV assignments 20 times. In a later analysis, co-occurring TCRs were grouped using DBSCAN, with TCRdist sequence similarity added in when clustering inside HLA-allele-positive subsets. Co-occurrence clustering excluded repertoires with fewer than 30,000 or more than 120,000 public chains, plus five with anomalous nucleotide sharing. The immuneACCESS repertoire file appears here via TCRdb, limited to in-frame rearrangements. These files lack a portion of the clones; in checked studies, under half of the deficit traces to unresolved V genes, and the cause of the others is not known. V, J and clone size reflect that table, while D and trimming were determined from the DNA. The sample yields 150,000 to 200,000 clones; approximately 80% were counted once. In total, the top ten clones hold about 7.9% of the sample.

Study-level results and caveats: In a later genetic analysis, a missense DCLRE1C variant was associated with V-gene and J-gene trimming of TCR beta chains, and the association was replicated in an independent cohort. Some 15 rarely observed V segments, including chromosome 9 orphons, were excluded from the earlier analysis of several hundred of the donors because counts were too low. Because the 87-base-pair reads could not distinguish some IMGT-functional V segments, including TRBV6-2 and TRBV6-3, those segments were excluded. The study gave a list of roughly 150 TCR beta chains associated with cytomegalovirus. A cluster of highly shared sequence variants was judged likely to represent a technical artifact of the sequencing pipeline. In a later analysis, HLA-associated TCR beta chains showed more clonal expansion and lower generation probabilities than non-associated chains that were equally common. Cytomegalovirus status was reported to be diagnosed by the classifier with high specificity and sensitivity in both the original and validation cohorts. In a later analysis, most CMV-associated TCR beta chains were found to appear HLA-restricted, with HLA associations seemingly driven largely by CMV exposure. A later analysis associated some 17,000 TCR beta sequences with specific HLA alleles at a false discovery rate of 0.05. A further reported finding was that TCR beta sequences accurately predicted the HLA-A and HLA-B alleles for most subjects in the first cohort. Presence/absence analyses assumed roughly uniform sequencing depth across donors, an assumption that may not hold. While some public TCRs were present in many individuals, most TCR sequences turned up only very rarely across donors. In this cohort, only TCR beta chains were sequenced, and detectable features were limited by the absence of alpha or paired-chain data. Linkage disequilibrium might explain the correlated functional status among segregating V segments, but an unknown experimental factor could not be ruled out. Broadly in line with IMGT annotations, most TCR beta V segments showed up in productive rearrangements about 90% or about 30% of the time in an earlier analysis of around 600 of the donors. According to a later genetic analysis, donors in an Asian-associated ancestry cluster had fewer N-insertions in productive TCRs than the roughly 670-donor mean. A later analysis reported that several top co-occurrence clusters appeared linked to parvovirus B19, influenza, CMV and Epstein-Barr virus. In a later analysis, the rate of TCR association differed among HLA loci, with DRB1 alleles having the most associated TCRs and HLA-C alleles having the fewest. It was suggested by the authors that the approach could potentially be generalized to other disease states and immunological phenotypes. Immune exposure information for the cohort was limited to CMV serostatus. In vitro tests confirmed that a few of the cytomegalovirus-associated TCR beta chains recognize cytomegalovirus antigens. When HLA alleles, especially DR and DQ, strongly co-occurred, attributing TCR associations to individual alleles was difficult. Because HLA typing was unavailable for some donors at each locus, only the typed subset was used in association tests.

The rearranged chain carries TRBV6-5 and TRBJ2-3, with no reliable assignment of the D segment. The sequence was obtained from a male donor in good health and CMV-seropositive. Material: PBMCs. CDR3 reads: CASSYSYTQYF. The bases read TGTGCCAGCAGTTACAGCTATACGCAGTATTTT.